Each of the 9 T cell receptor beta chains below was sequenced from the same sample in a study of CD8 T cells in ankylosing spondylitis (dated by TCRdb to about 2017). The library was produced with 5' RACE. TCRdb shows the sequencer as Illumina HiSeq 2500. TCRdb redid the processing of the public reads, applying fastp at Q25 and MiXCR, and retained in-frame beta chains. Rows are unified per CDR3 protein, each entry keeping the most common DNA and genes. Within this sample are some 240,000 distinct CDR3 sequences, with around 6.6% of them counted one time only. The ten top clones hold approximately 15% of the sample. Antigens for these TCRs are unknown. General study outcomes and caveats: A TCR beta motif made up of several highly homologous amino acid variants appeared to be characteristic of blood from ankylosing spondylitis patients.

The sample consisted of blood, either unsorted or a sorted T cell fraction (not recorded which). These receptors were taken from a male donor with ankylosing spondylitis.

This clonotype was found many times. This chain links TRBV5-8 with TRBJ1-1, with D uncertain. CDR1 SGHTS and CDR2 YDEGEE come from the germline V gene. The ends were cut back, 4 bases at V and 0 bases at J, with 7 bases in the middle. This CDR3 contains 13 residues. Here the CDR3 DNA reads TGTGCCAGCAGCCGTCGACTGAACACTGAAGCTTTCTTT. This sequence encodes CASSRRLNTEAFF.

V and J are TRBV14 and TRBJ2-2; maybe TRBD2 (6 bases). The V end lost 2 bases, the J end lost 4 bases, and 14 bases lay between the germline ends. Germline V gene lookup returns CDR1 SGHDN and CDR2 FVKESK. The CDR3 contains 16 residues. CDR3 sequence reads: CASSQIRGTSTGELFF. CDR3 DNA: TGTGCCAGCAGCCAAATTCGGGGGACCAGCACCGGGGAGCTGTTTTTT.

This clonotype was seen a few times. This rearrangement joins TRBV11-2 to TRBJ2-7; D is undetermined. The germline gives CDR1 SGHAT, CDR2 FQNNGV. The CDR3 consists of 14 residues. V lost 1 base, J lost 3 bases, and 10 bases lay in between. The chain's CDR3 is CASSLATRIYEQYF. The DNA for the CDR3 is TGTGCCAGCAGCTTAGCTACCAGGATCTACGAGCAGTACTTC.

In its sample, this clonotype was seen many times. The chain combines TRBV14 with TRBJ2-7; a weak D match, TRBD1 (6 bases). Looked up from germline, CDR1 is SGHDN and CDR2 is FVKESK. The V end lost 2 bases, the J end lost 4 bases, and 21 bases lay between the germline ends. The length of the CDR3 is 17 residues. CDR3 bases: TGTGCCAGCAGCCAAAAAACACAGGGCCCCGCAACTTACGAGCAGTACTTC. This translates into CASSQKTQGPATYEQYF.

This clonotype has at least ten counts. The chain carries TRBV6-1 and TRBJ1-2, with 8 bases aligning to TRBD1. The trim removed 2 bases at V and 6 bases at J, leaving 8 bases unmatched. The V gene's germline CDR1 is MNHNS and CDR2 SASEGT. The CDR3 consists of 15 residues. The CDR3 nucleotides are TGTGCCAGCAGTGAACCAGACAGGGGATTTAATGGCTACACCTTC. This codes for CASSEPDRGFNGYTF.

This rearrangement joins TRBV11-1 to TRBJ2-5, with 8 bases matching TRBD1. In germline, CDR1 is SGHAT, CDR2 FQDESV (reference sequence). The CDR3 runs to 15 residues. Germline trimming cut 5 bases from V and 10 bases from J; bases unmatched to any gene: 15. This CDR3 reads CASSPRTGTVRSQYF. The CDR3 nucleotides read TGTGCCAGCAGCCCCAGGACAGGGACGGTGAGAAGCCAGTACTTC. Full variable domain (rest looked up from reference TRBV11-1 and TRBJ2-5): EAEVAQSPRYKITEKSQAVAFWCDPISGHATLYWYRQILGQGPELLVQFQDESVVDDSQLPKDRFSAERLKGVDSTLKIQPAELGDSAMYLCASSPRTGTVRSQYFGPGTRLLVL.

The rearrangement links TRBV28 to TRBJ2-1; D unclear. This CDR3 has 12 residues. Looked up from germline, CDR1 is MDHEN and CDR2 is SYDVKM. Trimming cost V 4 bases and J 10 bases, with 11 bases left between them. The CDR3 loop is CASSYFTREQFF. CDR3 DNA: TGTGCCAGCAGTTACTTTACGAGAGAGCAGTTCTTC.

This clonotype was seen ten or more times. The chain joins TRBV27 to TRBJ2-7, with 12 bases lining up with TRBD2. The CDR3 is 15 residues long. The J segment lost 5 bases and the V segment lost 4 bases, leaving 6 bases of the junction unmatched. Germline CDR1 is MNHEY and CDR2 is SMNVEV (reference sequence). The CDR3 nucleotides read TGTGCCAGCAGTTACCTAGCGGGAGGGATCGACGAGCAGTACTTC. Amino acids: CASSYLAGGIDEQYF.

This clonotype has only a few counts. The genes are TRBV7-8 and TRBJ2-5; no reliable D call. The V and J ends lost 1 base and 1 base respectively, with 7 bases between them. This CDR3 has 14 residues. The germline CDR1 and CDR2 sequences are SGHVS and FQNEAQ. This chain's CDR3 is CASSLGPIQETQYF. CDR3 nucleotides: TGTGCCAGCAGCTTAGGACCGATCCAAGAGACCCAGTACTTC.